Below are 10 T cell receptor beta chains sequenced from a single sample in a study of blood T cell repertoires in COVID-19. Data came from immunoSEQ multiplex PCR; TCRdb stores just in-frame clones and leaves some out. The sample consists of more than 140,000 clones, around 84% of them appearing once. What was sequenced was peripheral blood. All receptors come from a woman aged 55 to 70 with acute or convalescent COVID-19.

This chain connects TRBV12-5 to TRBJ2-7; 10 bases are a match to TRBD1. CDR3 length: 17 residues. V lost 0 bases and J lost 4; bases outside the gene matches: 9. The germline CDR1 and CDR2 sequences are LGHNT and FRNRAP. The CDR3 sequence is CASGLVLGQGTPYEQYF. CDR3 bases: TGTGCTAGTGGTTTGGTACTGGGACAGGGGACTCCGTACGAGCAGTACTTC.

The table lists this clone with a few counts. The chain employs TRBV27 and TRBJ1-3, with a weak D call TRBD1 (5 bases). Looked up from germline, CDR1 is MNHEY and CDR2 is SMNVEV (reference sequence). The CDR3 covers 17 residues. The ends were cut back, 5 bases at V and 2 bases at J, with 19 bases in the middle. For the CDR3, the DNA is TGTGCCAGCAGTAATGTCGTCGGGGGGACTCCTGGAAACACCATATATTTT. It translates to CASSNVVGGTPGNTIYF.

The V call is TRBV5-6, the J call TRBJ2-6; 8 bases line up with TRBD1. Germline V gene sequence: CDR1 SGHDT, CDR2 YYEEEE. There are 17 residues in the CDR3. V gave up 0 bases and J gave up 1 base; unmatched junction bases: 3. The CDR3 loop is CASSLGQGASGANVLTF. As DNA, the CDR3 is TGTGCCAGCAGCTTGGGGCAGGGGGCGTCTGGGGCCAACGTCCTGACTTTC.

The V and J genes are TRBV4-2 and TRBJ2-3; no firm D call. CDR1 is LGHNA, CDR2 YNFKEQ, per germline. This CDR3 region has 15 residues. V was shortened by 4 bases and J by 2 bases, with 13 bases between the two germline ends. This CDR3 reads CASSLSERITDTQYF. The DNA for the CDR3 is TGTGCCAGCAGCCTCTCGGAGCGCATCACAGATACGCAGTATTTT.

In its sample, this clone was seen a few times. V is TRBV5-6 and J is TRBJ2-7, with D perhaps matching TRBD2 (5 bases). This CDR3 has 16 residues. Germline V lookup: CDR1 SGHDT, CDR2 YYEEEE. V was clipped by 7 bases and J by 2 bases, with 22 bases between them. The CDR3 spells CASVRGLQSATYEQYF. The CDR3 bases are TGTGCCAGCGTACGGGGTCTCCAATCCGCTACCTACGAGCAGTACTTC. Filled out from reference TRBV5-6 and TRBJ2-7, the complete variable domain reads DAGVTQSPTHLIKTRGQQVTLRCSPKSGHDTVSWYQQALGQGPQFIFQYYEEEERQRGNFPDRFSGHQFPNYSSELNVNALLLGDSALYLCASVRGLQSATYEQYFGPGTRLTVT.

This rearrangement joins TRBV30 to TRBJ2-7; no definite D call. V gave up 4 bases and J gave up 0 bases, with 13 bases separating them. The CDR3 is 14 residues long. Per the germline V gene, CDR1 is GTSNPN and CDR2 is SVGIG (reference sequence). The CDR3 DNA reads as TGTGCCTGGACCCCAAGAGAGGCCTCCTACGAGCAGTACTTC. As protein: CAWTPREASYEQYF.

This chain uses TRBV28 with TRBJ1-2; TRBD1 might be the D (5 bases). The CDR3 loop spans 13 amino acids. Trimming removed 5 bases at V and 4 bases at J, with 11 bases between. In germline, CDR1 is MDHEN, CDR2 SYDVKM. CDR3 residues: CASSTKGLYGYTF. The CDR3 bases are TGTGCCAGCAGTACGAAGGGGCTCTATGGCTACACCTTC.

V is TRBV10-1 and J is TRBJ1-1; no clear D. The CDR3 sequence is 13 residues long. V lost 6 bases to trimming and J lost 3 bases, with 11 bases between them. Germline-derived CDR1 and CDR2 are WNHNN and SYGVQD (reference sequence). In DNA, the CDR3 is TGCGCCAGCAGGGACGGACTTGACACTGAAGCTTTCTTT. It is translated as CASRDGLDTEAFF.

This clone was counted once. The chain uses TRBV3-1 (or the pseudogene TRBV3-2) and TRBJ1-1; D not resolved. This CDR3 has 14 residues. V was shortened by 5 bases and J by 1 base, with 11 bases between the two germline ends. Germline values: CDR1 LGHDT, CDR2 YNNKEL (reference sequence). The CDR3 loop reads CASSSVGGNTEAFF. The CDR3 DNA is TGTGCCAGCAGCTCGGTCGGAGGGAACACTGAAGCTTTCTTT.

In this sample, this clone turned up once. The chain is built from TRBV5-6 and TRBJ2-5; possibly TRBD2 for D (6 bases). The germline V gene has CDR1 SGHDT and CDR2 YYEEEE. V lost 2 bases to trimming and J lost 1 base, with 18 bases between them. The CDR3 is made up of 17 amino acids. The CDR3 nucleotides are TGTGCCAGCAGCTTTAGGGACTGGACTGTATTCCAAGAGACCCAGTACTTC. It is translated as CASSFRDWTVFQETQYF.